This T cell receptor (beta chain) comes out of a study of T cells after yellow fever vaccination. This CDR3 spans 17 amino acids. Germline trimming cut 11 bases from V and 0 bases from J; bases unmatched to any gene: 14. Germline lookup yields CDR1 ENHRY and CDR2 SYGVKD. This clonotype was seen a few times. TCRdb recomputed calls from the 5' RACE reads with MiXCR, one row per CDR3 protein. The sample yields more than 350,000 distinct CDR3 sequences, 11% seen once. The V call is TRBV10-3, the J call TRBJ2-1; the match to TRBD2 covers 9 bases. The TCR originated in a man aged 18 to 35 who received the YFV17D yellow fever vaccine. The source was PBMCs, collected on the day of the first yellow fever vaccination. The chain's CDR3 is CAATRTSATISYNEQFF. In nucleotides, the CDR3 is TGTGCCGCGACTAGGACTAGCGCAACTATCTCCTACAATGAGCAGTTCTTC.